This TCR beta chain was identified during a study of early T cells in non-severe SARS-CoV-2 infection. Study information: Chains stayed unpaired after sequencing of bulk RNA from unsorted whole blood.

In germline, CDR1 is SGHTA, CDR2 FQGNSA. V lost 3 bases and J lost 3; bases outside the gene matches: 3. This CDR3 comprises 15 residues. Tagging with unique molecular identifiers was applied to individual cDNA molecules. TCRdb called the 5' RACE reads again in MiXCR, with one record for every CDR3 protein. The repertoire holds 90,000 to 100,000 distinct CDR3 sequences, less than 15% seen once, with over 2% in the top ten. Study observations and caveats: Matching against VDJdb likely underestimated virus-specific expansions, favoring anti-spike CD8.

This clonotype was detected many times. Its antigen is still unknown. V and J are TRBV7-2 and TRBJ2-2; 8 bases align to TRBD2. The sample comprised whole blood. This TCR derives from an adult who was a healthcare worker with PCR-confirmed SARS-CoV-2 infection or an uninfected control (not recorded which). CDR3 region: CASSFTSGYTGELFF. The DNA for the CDR3 is TGTGCCAGCAGCTTCACTAGCGGTTACACCGGGGAGCTGTTTTTT.